This T cell receptor beta chain stems from a study of blood T cell repertoires in COVID-19. Notes on this clone: Additional DNA sequences in this sample encode the identical CDR3.

CDR3 length: 15 residues. From germline, CDR1 is SGDLS and CDR2 YYNGEE. The germline V and J ends were trimmed by 2 bases and 1 base, with 7 bases remaining between them. Sequencing was performed with immunoSEQ multiplex PCR; in TCRdb, only in-frame clones are kept and a portion is missing. The sample shows about 94,000 clones, approximately 79% of them seen only once. The sequence was collected from a man aged 65-85 years with COVID-19, enrolled during active disease. The sample consisted of peripheral blood. The chain links TRBV9 to TRBJ2-6; weak D call: TRBD1 (6 bases). CDR3 loop: CASSVTGSGANVLTF. DNA of the CDR3: TGTGCCAGCAGCGTTACAGGGTCTGGGGCCAACGTCCTGACTTTC.